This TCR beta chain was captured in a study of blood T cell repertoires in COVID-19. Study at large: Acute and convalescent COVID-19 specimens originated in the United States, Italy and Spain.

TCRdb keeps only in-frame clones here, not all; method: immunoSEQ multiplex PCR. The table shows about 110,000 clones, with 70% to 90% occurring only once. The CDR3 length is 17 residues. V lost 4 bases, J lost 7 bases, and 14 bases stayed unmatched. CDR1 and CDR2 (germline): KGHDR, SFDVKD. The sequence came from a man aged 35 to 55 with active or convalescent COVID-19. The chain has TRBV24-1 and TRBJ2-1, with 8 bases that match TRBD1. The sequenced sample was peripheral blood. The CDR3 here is CATSDITWAGTGNEQFF. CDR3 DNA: TGTGCCACCAGTGACATAACCTGGGCAGGGACAGGTAATGAGCAGTTCTTC.